This T cell receptor (beta chain) was recovered during a study of blood T cell repertoires in COVID-19. Overall study: Acute-phase and convalescent COVID-19 samples originated in the United States, Italy and Spain. T cells, B-cell-depleted T cells, or PBMCs supplied cDNA or gDNA.

Original data processing: Reference gene primer amplification gave nucleated cell count estimates. Only in-frame clones appear in the TCRdb table, and some are missing; sequencing was by immunoSEQ multiplex PCR. That table supplies the V and J calls and clone size; D and trimming were determined from the DNA. The table shows around 99,000 clones, with roughly 84% occurring only once. The CDR3 is made up of 15 amino acids. Trimming removed 3 bases at V and 0 bases at J, with 9 bases between. CDR1 SGHAT and CDR2 FQNNGV come from the germline V gene. Sequencing input: peripheral blood. The source of this sequence is a woman aged 80 or over with active or convalescent COVID-19. This sequence joins TRBV11-2 and TRBJ2-1; D is uncertain. The CDR3 spells CASSFASGSYNEQFF. The CDR3 DNA follows: TGTGCCAGCAGCTTCGCCTCCGGCTCCTACAATGAGCAGTTCTTC.